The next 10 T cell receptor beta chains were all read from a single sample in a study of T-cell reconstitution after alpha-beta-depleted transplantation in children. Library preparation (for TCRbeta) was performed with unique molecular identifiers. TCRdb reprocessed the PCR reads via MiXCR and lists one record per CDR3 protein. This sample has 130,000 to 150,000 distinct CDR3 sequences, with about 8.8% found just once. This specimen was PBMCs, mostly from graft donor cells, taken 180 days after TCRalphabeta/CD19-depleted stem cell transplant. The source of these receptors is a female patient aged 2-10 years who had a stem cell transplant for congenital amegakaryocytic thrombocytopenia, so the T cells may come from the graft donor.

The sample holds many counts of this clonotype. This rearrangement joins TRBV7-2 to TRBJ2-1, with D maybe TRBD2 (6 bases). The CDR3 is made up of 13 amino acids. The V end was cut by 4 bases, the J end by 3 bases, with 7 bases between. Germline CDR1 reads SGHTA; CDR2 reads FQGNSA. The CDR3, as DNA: TGTGCCAGCAGCTGGGGACTCTACAATGAGCAGTTCTTC. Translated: CASSWGLYNEQFF.

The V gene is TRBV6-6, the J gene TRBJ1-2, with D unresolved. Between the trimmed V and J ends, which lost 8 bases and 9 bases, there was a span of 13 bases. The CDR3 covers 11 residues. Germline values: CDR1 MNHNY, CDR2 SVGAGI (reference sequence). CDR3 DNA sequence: TGTGCCAGCGGCCCCGTTTATTGCTACACCTTC. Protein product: CASGPVYCYTF.

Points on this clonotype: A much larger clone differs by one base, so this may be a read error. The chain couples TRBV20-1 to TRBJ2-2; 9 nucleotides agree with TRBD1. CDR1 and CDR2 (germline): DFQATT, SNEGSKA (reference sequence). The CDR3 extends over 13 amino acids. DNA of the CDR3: TGCAGTGCCCGGACAGGGGAGAACGGGCAGCTGTTTTTT. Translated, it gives CSARTGENGQLFF.

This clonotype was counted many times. The CDR3 loop is CASSLLPDRVNNEQFF. CDR3 DNA sequence: TGCGCCAGCAGCTTGCTTCCGGACAGGGTTAACAATGAGCAGTTCTTC. This sequence joins TRBV5-1 and TRBJ2-1; TRBD1 matches at 8 bases. The CDR3 has 16 residues. Germline CDR1 is SGHRS and CDR2 is YFSETQ. V trimming: 1 base; J trimming: 5 bases; junction bases outside the gene matches: 8. Full variable domain (missing parts from reference TRBV5-1 and TRBJ2-1): KAGVTQTPRYLIKTRGQQVTLSCSPISGHRSVSWYQQTPGQGLQFLFEYFSETQRNKGNFPGRFSGRQFSNSRSEMNVSTLELGDSALYLCASSLLPDRVNNEQFFGPGTRLTVL.

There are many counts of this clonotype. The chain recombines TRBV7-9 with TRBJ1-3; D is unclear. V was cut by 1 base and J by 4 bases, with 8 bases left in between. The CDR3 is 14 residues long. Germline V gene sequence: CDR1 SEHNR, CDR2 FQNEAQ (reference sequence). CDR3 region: CASSLGPGGNTIYF. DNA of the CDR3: TGTGCCAGCAGCTTAGGACCGGGCGGAAACACCATATATTTT.

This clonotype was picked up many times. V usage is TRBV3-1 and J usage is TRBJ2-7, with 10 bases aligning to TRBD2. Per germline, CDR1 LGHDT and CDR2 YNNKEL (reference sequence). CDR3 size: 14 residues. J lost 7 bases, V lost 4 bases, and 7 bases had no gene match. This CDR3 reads CASSRRLAGKEQYF. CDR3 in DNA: TGTGCCAGCAGCCGCAGACTAGCGGGCAAAGAGCAGTACTTC.

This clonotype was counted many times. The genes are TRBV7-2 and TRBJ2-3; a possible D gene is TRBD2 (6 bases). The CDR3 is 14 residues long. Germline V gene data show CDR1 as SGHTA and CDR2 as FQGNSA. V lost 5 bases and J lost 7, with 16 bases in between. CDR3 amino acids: CASSPGTAGYTQYF. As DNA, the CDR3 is TGTGCCAGCAGCCCCGGGACTGCGGGCTATACGCAGTATTTT.

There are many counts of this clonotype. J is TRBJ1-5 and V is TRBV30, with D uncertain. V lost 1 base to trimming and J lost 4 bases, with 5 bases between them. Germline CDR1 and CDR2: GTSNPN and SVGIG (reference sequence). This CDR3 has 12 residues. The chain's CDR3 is CAWSALNQPQHF. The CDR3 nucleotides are TGTGCCTGGAGTGCCCTTAATCAGCCCCAGCATTTT.

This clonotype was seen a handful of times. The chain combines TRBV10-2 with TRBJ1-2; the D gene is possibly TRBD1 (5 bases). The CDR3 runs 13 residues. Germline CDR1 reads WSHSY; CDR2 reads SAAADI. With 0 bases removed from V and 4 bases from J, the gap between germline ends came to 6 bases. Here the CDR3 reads CASSESGGYGYTF. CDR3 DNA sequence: TGCGCCAGCAGTGAGTCGGGGGGCTATGGCTACACCTTC.

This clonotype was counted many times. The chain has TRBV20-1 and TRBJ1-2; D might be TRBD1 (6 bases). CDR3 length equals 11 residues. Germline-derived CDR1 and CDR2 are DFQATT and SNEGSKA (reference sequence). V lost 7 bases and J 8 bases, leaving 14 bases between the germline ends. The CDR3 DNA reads TGCAGTGTTCCGGGCAGGGGAGGCTACACCTTC. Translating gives CSVPGRGGYTF.